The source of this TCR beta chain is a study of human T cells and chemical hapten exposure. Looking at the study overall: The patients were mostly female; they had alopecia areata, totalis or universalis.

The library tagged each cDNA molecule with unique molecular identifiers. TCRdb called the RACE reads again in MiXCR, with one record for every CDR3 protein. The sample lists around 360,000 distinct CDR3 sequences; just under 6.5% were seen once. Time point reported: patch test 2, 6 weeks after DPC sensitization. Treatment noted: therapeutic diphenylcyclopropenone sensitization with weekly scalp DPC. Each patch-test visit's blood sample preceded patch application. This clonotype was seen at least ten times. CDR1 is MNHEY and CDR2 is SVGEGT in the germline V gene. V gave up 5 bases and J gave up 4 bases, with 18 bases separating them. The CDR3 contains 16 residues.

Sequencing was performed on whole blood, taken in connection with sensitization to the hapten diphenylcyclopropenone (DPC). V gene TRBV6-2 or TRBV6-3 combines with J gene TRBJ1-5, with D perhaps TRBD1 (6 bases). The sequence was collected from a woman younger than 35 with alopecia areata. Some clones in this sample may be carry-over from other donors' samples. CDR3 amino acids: CASSRPDSGGNQPQHF. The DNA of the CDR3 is TGTGCCAGCAGTCGTCCGGACAGTGGGGGGAATCAGCCCCAGCATTTT.